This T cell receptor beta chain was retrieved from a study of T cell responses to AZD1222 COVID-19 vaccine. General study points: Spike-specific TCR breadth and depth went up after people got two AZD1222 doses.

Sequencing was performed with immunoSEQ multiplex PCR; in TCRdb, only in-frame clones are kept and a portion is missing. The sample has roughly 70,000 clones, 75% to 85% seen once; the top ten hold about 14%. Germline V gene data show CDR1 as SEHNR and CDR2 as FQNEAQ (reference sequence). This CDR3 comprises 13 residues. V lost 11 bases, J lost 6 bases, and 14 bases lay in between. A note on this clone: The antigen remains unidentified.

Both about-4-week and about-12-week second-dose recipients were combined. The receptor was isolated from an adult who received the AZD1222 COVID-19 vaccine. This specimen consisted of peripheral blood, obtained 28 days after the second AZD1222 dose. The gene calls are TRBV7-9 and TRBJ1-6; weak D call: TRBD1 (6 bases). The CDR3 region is CAGSGALNSPLHF. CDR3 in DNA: TGTGCCGGCTCGGGGGCGCTTAATTCACCCCTCCACTTT.